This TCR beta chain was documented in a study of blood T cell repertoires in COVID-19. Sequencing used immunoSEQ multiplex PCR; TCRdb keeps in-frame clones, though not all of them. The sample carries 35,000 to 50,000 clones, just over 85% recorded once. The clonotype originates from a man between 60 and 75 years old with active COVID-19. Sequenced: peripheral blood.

The CDR3 DNA reads TGTGCCAGCAGTCAATGGACTGTTACTAGCACAGATACGCAGTATTTT. Amino acid sequence: CASSQWTVTSTDTQYF. The chain links TRBV2 to TRBJ2-3, with D possibly TRBD2 on 5 matching bases. V was pared by 5 bases and J by 0 bases, with 15 bases between. The length of the CDR3 is 16 residues. CDR1 and CDR2 from the germline V gene are SNHLY and FYNNEI.